These 9 T cell receptor beta chains came from one sample sequenced in a study of OX40 agonist ivuxolimab in advanced cancers. TCRdb's copy holds only in-frame clones and misses some; the assay was immunoSEQ multiplex PCR. Among about 71,000 clones, approximately 86% were seen once, and the ten largest hold 2% to 2.5%. Sample: CD4+ or CD8+ T cells sorted from blood, taken in a trial of the OX40 agonist ivuxolimab. The source is an adult with an advanced solid tumor such as melanoma, head and neck, liver or kidney cancer.

The CDR3 sequence is CASTVRASGQETQYF. The DNA of the CDR3 is TGTGCCAGTACAGTCCGGGCTAGCGGACAAGAGACCCAGTACTTC. The rearrangement joins TRBV28 to TRBJ2-5; TRBD2 matches at 7 bases. The J segment lost 2 bases and the V segment lost 9 bases, leaving 12 bases of the junction unmatched. The CDR3 runs 15 residues. Per germline, CDR1 MDHEN and CDR2 SYDVKM.

The chain has TRBV9 and TRBJ1-3; 8 positions match TRBD1. Germline lookup yields CDR1 SGDLS and CDR2 YYNGEE. The trim removed 3 bases at V and 0 bases at J, leaving 8 bases unmatched. There are 17 residues in the CDR3. The CDR3 is CASSEAVRGPSGNTIYF. The CDR3 coding sequence is TGTGCCAGCAGCGAAGCGGTCAGGGGGCCCTCTGGAAACACCATATATTTT. Full variable domain (outside the CDR3, taken from reference TRBV9 and TRBJ1-3): DSGVTQTPKHLITATGQRVTLRCSPRSGDLSVYWYQQSLDQGLQFLIQYYNGEERAKGNILERFSAQQFPDLHSELNLSSLELGDSALYFCASSEAVRGPSGNTIYFGEGSWLTVV.

V gene TRBV11-2 combines with J gene TRBJ2-7, with 10 bases fitting TRBD2. Trimming cost V 5 bases and J 2 bases; bases outside gene matches: 6. Looked up from germline, CDR1 is SGHAT and CDR2 is FQNNGV. The CDR3 totals 15 residues. The CDR3 spells CASSKSSGGPYEQYF. The CDR3, as DNA: TGTGCCAGCAGCAAGTCTAGCGGGGGCCCCTACGAGCAGTACTTC.

V is TRBV2 and J is TRBJ2-7, with 8 bases lining up with TRBD1. The V gene's germline CDR1 is SNHLY and CDR2 FYNNEI. V lost 6 bases, J lost 3 bases, and 13 bases stayed unmatched. This CDR3 is built from 16 residues. This CDR3 reads CASRPRDRTPLYEQYF. The CDR3 nucleotides read TGTGCCAGCAGACCTAGGGACAGGACCCCCCTCTACGAGCAGTACTTC.

The V call is TRBV5-8, the J call TRBJ1-2; D might be TRBD1 (5 bases). The length of the CDR3 is 13 residues. V lost 1 base and J 8 bases, leaving 12 bases between the germline ends. Germline V gives CDR1 SGHTS, CDR2 YDEGEE. Written as DNA, the CDR3 is TGTGCCAGCAGCTTGTGGGGGATTTCGGGCTACACCTTC. Encoded protein: CASSLWGISGYTF.

The chain joins TRBV7-9 to TRBJ1-1; D gene uncertain. V dropped 3 bases and J dropped 10 bases, with 12 bases sitting between them. The CDR3 is 12 residues long. In germline, CDR1 is SEHNR, CDR2 FQNEAQ (reference sequence). The CDR3 DNA is TGTGCCAGCAGCTTTGGAGCCCAGAGAGCTTTCTTT. Its protein product is CASSFGAQRAFF. The entire variable domain, with the rest obtained from reference TRBV7-9 and TRBJ1-1, is as follows: DTGVSQNPRHKITKRGQNVTFRCDPISEHNRLYWYRQTLGQGPEFLTYFQNEAQLEKSRLLSDRFSAERPKGSFSTLEIQRTEQGDSAMYLCASSFGAQRAFFGQGTRLTVV.

This chain connects TRBV15 to TRBJ1-1, with D hard to call. The CDR3 totals 16 residues. Trimming shortened V by 7 bases and J by 1 base, and 19 bases separated the two germline ends. Per germline, CDR1 LNHNV and CDR2 YYDKDF (reference sequence). The CDR3 DNA is TGTGCCACCAAGCCGTCCGTGGGAGTGGGGAACACTGAAGCTTTCTTT. Amino acids: CATKPSVGVGNTEAFF.

The count of this clone is one. Within the sample, other DNA sequences also encode this same CDR3. This chain connects TRBV5-1 to TRBJ2-3; 11 bases agree with TRBD2. The CDR3 has 18 residues. Trimming took 0 bases from V and 0 from J; bases not matched to a gene: 6. Germline assignment: CDR1 SGHRS and CDR2 YFSETQ. The CDR3 is CASSLAVAGGVSTDTQYF. In DNA, the CDR3 is TGCGCCAGCAGCTTGGCCGTAGCGGGAGGGGTTAGCACAGATACGCAGTATTTT.

V is TRBV7-9 and J is TRBJ2-3, with 13 bases that match TRBD2. The CDR3 covers 15 residues. Germline lookup yields CDR1 SEHNR and CDR2 FQNEAQ (reference sequence). V was pared by 5 bases and J by 3 bases, with 2 bases of the junction left unmatched. CDR3 bases: TGTGCCAGCAGCCCGACTAGCGGGAGGACAGATACGCAGTATTTT. It translates to CASSPTSGRTDTQYF.